Listed here is a single T cell receptor (beta chain). Newly diagnosed hyperthyroidism, duration under 2 months, in patients aged 18 to 65. Fresh peripheral blood, around 9.2 ml of it, supplied the PBMCs. Researchers amplified the TCR beta CDR3 regions from RNA transcripts. First-round RT-PCR targeting the TCR CDR3 was performed with the HTBI primer set. TCRdb redid the calling of the multiplex PCR reads with MiXCR, one entry per CDR3 protein. The sample contains about 200,000 distinct CDR3 sequences, roughly a sixth of which appear only once. The data stem from a study of T cells in Graves' hyperthyroidism and ophthalmopathy. V was trimmed by 6 bases and J by 0 bases, leaving 18 bases between them. From germline, CDR1 is DFQATT and CDR2 SNEGSKA (reference sequence). The CDR3 extends over 16 amino acids.

What was sequenced was blood. The source is a woman in her fifties or sixties with Graves' hyperthyroidism. The chain uses TRBV20-1 and TRBJ2-1; the D is unclear. Here the CDR3 reads CSASKVDTSSYNEQFF. CDR3 nucleotide sequence: TGCAGTGCGAGCAAGGTCGACACGAGCTCCTACAATGAGCAGTTCTTC.